This T cell receptor (beta chain) originates from a study of CD8 T cells in Susac syndrome. Deletions cut 0 bases from V and 4 bases from J, with 9 bases between. The length of the CDR3 is 14 residues. CDR1 and CDR2 from the germline V gene are SNHLY and FYNNEI. About this clonotype: What it recognizes is unknown.

The RNA input was roughly 0.45 to 1 ug, and it was reverse transcribed with random hexamers. Amplification of the TCR beta CDR3 was carried out by immunoSEQ multiplex PCR, which spanned a total of 54 Vbeta and 13 Jbeta segments. TCRdb analysed the immunoSEQ multiplex PCR reads with MiXCR anew, one entry per CDR3 protein. Here the sample spans under 200,000 distinct CDR3 sequences, more than 90% being singletons. Negative isolation was used for CD8+ and CD4+ T cells and FACS enrichment for TEMRA cells. Notes on the study in general: The study recognized that the number of individuals in its TCR sequencing and HLA analysis was relatively small.

This chain links TRBV2 with TRBJ1-2; D is undetermined. Sample: CD4+ T cells from PBMCs. The source is a human donor with Susac syndrome. CDR3 amino acids: CASSEARGTYGYTF. Written as DNA, the CDR3 is TGTGCCAGCAGTGAAGCGCGCGGCACCTATGGCTACACCTTC.